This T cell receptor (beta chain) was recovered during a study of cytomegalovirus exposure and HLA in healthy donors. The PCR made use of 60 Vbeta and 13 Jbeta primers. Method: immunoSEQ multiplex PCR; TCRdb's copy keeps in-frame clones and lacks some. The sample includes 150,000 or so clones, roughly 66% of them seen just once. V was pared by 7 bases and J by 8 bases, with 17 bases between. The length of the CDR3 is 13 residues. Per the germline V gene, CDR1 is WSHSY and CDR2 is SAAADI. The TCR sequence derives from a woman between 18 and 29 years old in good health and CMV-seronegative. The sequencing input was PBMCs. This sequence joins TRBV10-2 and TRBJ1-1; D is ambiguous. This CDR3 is CASTWYGSKEAFF. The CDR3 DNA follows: TGCGCCAGCACTTGGTACGGGTCGAAGGAAGCTTTCTTT.